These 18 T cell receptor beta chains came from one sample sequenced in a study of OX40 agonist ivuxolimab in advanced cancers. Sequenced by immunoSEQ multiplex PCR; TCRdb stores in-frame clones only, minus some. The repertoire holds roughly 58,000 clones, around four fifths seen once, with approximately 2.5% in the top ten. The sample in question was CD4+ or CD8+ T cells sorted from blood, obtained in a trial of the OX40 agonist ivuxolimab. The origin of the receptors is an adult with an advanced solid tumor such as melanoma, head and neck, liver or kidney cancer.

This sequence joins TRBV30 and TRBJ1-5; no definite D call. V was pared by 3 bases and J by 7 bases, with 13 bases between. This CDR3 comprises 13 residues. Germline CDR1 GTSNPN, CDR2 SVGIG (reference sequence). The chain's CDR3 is CAWSRKGNQPQHF. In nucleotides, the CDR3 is TGTGCCTGGAGCAGGAAGGGAAACCAGCCCCAGCATTTT.

DNA of the CDR3: TGTGCCAGCAGCAACCAGGGAGAACACACAGATACGCAGTATTTT. Amino acid sequence: CASSNQGEHTDTQYF. This chain joins TRBV21-1 and TRBJ2-3. TRBV21-1 is a pseudogene. This CDR3 region has 15 residues.

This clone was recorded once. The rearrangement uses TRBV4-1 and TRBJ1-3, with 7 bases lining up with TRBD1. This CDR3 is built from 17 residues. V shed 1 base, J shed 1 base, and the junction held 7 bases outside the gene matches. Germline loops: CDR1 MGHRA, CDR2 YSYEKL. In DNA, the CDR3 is TGCGCCAGCAGCCAAGCCTTGAACAGGGGTTCTGGAAACACCATATATTTT. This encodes CASSQALNRGSGNTIYF.

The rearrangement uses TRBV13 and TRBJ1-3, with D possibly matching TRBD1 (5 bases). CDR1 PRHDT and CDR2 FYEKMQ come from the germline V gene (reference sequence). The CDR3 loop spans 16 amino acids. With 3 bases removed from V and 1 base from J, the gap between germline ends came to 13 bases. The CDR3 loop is CASSFFGGSSGNTIYF. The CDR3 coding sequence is TGTGCCAGCAGCTTTTTCGGGGGTTCGTCTGGAAACACCATATATTTT.

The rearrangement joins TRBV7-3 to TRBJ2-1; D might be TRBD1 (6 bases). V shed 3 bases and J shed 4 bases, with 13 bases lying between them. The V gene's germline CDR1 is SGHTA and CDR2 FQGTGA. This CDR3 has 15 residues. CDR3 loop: CASSFTGTLYNEQFF. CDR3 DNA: TGTGCCAGCAGCTTCACAGGGACCCTATACAATGAGCAGTTCTTC. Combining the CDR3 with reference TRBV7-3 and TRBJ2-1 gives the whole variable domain GAGVSQTPSNKVTEKGKYVELRCDPISGHTALYWYRQSLGQGPEFLIYFQGTGAADDSGLPNDRFFAVRPEGSVSTLKIQRTERGDSAVYLCASSFTGTLYNEQFFGPGTRLTVL.

CDR3 sequence (DNA): TGTGCCAGCAGCTCCCGGCCCCCCACTAGCGCCGGCTACAATGAGCAGTTCTTC. It is translated as CASSSRPPTSAGYNEQFF. The genes are TRBV11-3 and TRBJ2-1, with 7 nucleotides matching TRBD2. V lost 4 bases to trimming and J lost 3 bases; unmatched junction nucleotides: 15. Germline loops: CDR1 SGHNT, CDR2 YENEEA. The CDR3 runs 18 residues.

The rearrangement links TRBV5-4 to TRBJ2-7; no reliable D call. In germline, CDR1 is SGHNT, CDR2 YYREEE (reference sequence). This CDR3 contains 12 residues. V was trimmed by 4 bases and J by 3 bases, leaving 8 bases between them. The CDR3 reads CASSTGLYEQYF. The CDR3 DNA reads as TGTGCCAGCAGCACCGGCCTCTACGAGCAGTACTTC.

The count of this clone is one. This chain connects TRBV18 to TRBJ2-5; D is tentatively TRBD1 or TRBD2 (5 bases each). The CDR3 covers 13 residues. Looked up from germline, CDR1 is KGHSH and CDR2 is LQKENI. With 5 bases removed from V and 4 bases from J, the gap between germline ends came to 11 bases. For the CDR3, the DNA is TGTGCCAGCTCAGTCCGGGACGGAGAGACCCAGTACTTC. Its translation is CASSVRDGETQYF.

This CDR3 is CASSPTGVGNTIYF. Here the CDR3 DNA reads TGTGCCAGCAGCCCGACAGGGGTGGGAAACACCATATATTTT. This chain uses TRBV6-1 with TRBJ1-3, with 8 bases identical to TRBD1. With V trimmed by 6 bases and J by 4 bases, 5 bases remained unmatched. This CDR3 has 14 amino acids. Germline V gene data show CDR1 as MNHNS and CDR2 as SASEGT.

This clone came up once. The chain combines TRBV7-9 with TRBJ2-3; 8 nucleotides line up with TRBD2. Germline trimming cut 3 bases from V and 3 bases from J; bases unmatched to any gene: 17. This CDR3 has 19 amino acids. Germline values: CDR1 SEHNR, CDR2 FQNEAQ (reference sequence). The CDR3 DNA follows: TGTGCCAGCAGCTTGAATTATAAGACGGGGGGGCCGAGAACAGATACGCAGTATTTT. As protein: CASSLNYKTGGPRTDTQYF.

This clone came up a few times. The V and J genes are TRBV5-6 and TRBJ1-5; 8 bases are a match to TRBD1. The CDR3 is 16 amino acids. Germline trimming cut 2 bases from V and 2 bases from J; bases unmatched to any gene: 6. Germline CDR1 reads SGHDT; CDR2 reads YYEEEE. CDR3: CASSFGPGGRNQPQHF. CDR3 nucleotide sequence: TGTGCCAGCAGCTTTGGGCCAGGGGGCCGCAATCAGCCCCAGCATTTT.

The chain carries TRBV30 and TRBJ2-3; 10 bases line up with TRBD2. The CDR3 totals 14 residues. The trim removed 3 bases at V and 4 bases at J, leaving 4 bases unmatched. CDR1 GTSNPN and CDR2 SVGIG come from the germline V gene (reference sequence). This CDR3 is CAWRLAGGSDTQYF. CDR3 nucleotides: TGTGCCTGGAGATTAGCGGGAGGTTCAGATACGCAGTATTTT.

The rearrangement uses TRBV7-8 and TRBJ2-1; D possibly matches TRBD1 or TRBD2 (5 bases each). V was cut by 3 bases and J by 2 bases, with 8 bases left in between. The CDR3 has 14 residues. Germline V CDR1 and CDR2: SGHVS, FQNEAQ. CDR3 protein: CASSLGEPYNEQFF. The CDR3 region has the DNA TGTGCCAGCAGCTTGGGGGAGCCCTACAATGAGCAGTTCTTC. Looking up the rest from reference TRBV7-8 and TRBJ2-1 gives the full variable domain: GAGVSQSPRYKVAKRGQDVALRCDPISGHVSLFWYQQALGQGPEFLTYFQNEAQLDKSGLPSDRFFAERPEGSVSTLKIQRTQQEDSAVYLCASSLGEPYNEQFFGPGTRLTVL.

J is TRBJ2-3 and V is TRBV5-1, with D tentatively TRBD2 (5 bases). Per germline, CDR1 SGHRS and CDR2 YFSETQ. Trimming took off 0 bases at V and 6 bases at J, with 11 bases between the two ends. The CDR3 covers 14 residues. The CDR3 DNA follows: TGCGCCAGCAGCTTGGGTCCCGGGGTGGATACGCAGTATTTT. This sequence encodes CASSLGPGVDTQYF.

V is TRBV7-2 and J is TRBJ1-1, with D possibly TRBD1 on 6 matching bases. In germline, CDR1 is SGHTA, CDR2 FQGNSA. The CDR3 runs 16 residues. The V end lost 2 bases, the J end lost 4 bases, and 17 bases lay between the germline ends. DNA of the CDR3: TGTGCCAGCAGCTTACTAACCCCGGGGGGCCGCACTGAAGCTTTCTTT. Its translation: CASSLLTPGGRTEAFF.

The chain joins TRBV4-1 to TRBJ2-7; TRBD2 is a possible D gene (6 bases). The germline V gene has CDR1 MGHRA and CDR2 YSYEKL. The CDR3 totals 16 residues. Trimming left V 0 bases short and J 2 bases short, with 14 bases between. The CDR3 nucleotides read TGCGCCAGCAGCCAAGATTCGGCTAGCGTAACCTACGAGCAGTACTTC. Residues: CASSQDSASVTYEQYF.

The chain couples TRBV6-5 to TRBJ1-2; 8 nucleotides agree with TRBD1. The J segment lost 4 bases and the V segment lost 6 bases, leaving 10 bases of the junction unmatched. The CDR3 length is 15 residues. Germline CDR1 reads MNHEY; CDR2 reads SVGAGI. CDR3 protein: CASRKDRDGSYGYTF. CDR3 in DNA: TGTGCCAGCAGAAAGGACAGGGACGGTAGCTATGGCTACACCTTC.

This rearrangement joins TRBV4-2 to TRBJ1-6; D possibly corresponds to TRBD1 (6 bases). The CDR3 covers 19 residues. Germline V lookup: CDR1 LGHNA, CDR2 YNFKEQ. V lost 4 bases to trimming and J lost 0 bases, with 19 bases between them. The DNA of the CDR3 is TGTGCCAGCAGCCCGCGACAGGCCGACGGGAGCTCCTATAATTCACCCCTCCACTTT. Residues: CASSPRQADGSSYNSPLHF.